This entry describes one TCR beta chain. This specimen belongs to a study of blood T cell repertoires in COVID-19. Study as a whole: The United States, Italy and Spain supplied acute and convalescent COVID-19 samples. PBMCs, B-cell-depleted T cells, or T cells were the source of the cDNA or gDNA that made up the material.

Study processing details: How many nucleated cells were present was estimated from reference gene primer amplification. Sequenced by immunoSEQ multiplex PCR; TCRdb stores in-frame clones only, minus some. The V and J calls and clone size were taken over from that table, and D and trimming were inferred from the DNA. Counted here are approximately 200,000 clones, around 79% occurring once; the ten biggest clones make up about 6.5%. This clonotype was obtained from a woman aged 40 to 49 with COVID-19, enrolled during active disease. Sequencing was carried out using peripheral blood.

The CDR3 spells CASSEGTGDGYTF. The DNA for the CDR3 is TGTGCCAGCAGTGAGGGGACAGGGGATGGCTACACCTTC. V gene TRBV6-1 combines with J gene TRBJ1-2, with TRBD1 matching over 10 bases. J was trimmed by 6 bases and V by 3 bases; bases with no gene match: 1. CDR1 and CDR2 from the germline V gene are MNHNS and SASEGT. This CDR3 has 13 residues.